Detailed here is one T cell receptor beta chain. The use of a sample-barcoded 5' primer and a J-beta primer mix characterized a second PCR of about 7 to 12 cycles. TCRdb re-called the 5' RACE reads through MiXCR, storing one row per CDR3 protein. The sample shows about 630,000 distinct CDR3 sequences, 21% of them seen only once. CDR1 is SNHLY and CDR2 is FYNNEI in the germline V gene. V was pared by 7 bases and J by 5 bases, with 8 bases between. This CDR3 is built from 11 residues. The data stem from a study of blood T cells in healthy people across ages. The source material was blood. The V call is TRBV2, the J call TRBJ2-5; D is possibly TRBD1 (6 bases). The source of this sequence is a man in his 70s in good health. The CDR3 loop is CASNRAETQYF. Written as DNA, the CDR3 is TGTGCCAGCAACAGGGCGGAGACCCAGTACTTC.